Described below is a single T cell receptor (beta chain) sequence and its context. Its cognate antigen has yet to be identified. Within one base of it there is no much larger clone, and no base qualities were kept. The cysteine opens and the phenylalanine closes a CDR3 of 15 amino acids. The CDR3 DNA has 45 bases and is translated from base 1. Here V drops 4 bases and J drops 4 bases, and the junction holds 4 bases not matched to any gene. CDR1 and CDR2 are read off the germline V gene as SGHRS and YFSETQ. The data were obtained in a study of blood T cell repertoires in COVID-19 (dated by TCRdb to 2020 to 2021). At the level of the whole study: Samples from collaborators originated in the United States, Italy and Spain and spanned both the acute and convalescent phases of COVID-19. The material from the prospective study consisted of cDNA or gDNA derived from T cells, B-cell-depleted T cells, or PBMCs. Subjects who had been exposed to COVID-19, were actively infected with it, or had recovered from it provided the deeply sampled blood TCRbeta repertoires that made up the dataset. The repertoires were released in a freely available public database intended as a resource for research on the immune response to SARS-CoV-2. Samples were obtained from the ongoing ImmuneRACE study (first 160 participants) and from over a thousand subjects provided by 6 global collaborators. A de-identified subject ID, COVID-19 status, age in years and sex were almost always included in the sample metadata. Where available, HLA class I and class II types were taken from metadata supplied by the sample provider and were not determined by assay-based typing.

Each collaborating institution followed its own protocols to collect whole blood in K2EDTA tubes. For TCRbeta analysis, collaborator samples were shipped as frozen whole blood, as isolated PBMCs, or as DNA extracted from either sample type. Study-wide findings and limitations: The quantity of clinical and demographic metadata differed by source and by participant and was supplied without curation.

TCRbeta CDR3 regions were amplified from genomic DNA using the immunoSEQ Assay, a bias-controlled multiplex PCR. Regarding the original processing steps: Nucleated cell counts per sample were estimated from amplification of reference gene primers within the assay. To quantify the absolute abundance of each unique TCRbeta CDR3 rearrangement, sequence reads were collapsed and filtered. Productive Simpson clonality was computed per sample as the square root of Simpson's diversity index over productive rearrangements. TCRdb mirrors the immuneACCESS table, restricted to in-frame sequences. Some clones are absent from its copies; in checked studies, under half trace to an unresolved V gene, and the reason for the others is unknown. V and J calls plus clone size are reproduced from that table; the DNA served to infer D and trimming. The sample table shows over 50,000 clones, and approximately 84% are seen once. The ten most abundant clones make up 14% to 15% of the sample.

The origin of this receptor is a human donor in a cohort sampled during active COVID-19. Sequenced material: peripheral blood. The receptor chain draws on TRBV5-1 and TRBJ1-5; the central 11 bases match TRBD1. The nucleotides are TGCGCCAGCAGCCCTGGGACAGGGGGTAATCAGCCCCAGCATTTT. The translation is CASSPGTGGNQPQHF.